These 19 T cell receptor beta chains originate from one sample sequenced in a study of blood T cell repertoires in COVID-19. Sequencing was performed with immunoSEQ multiplex PCR; in TCRdb, only in-frame clones are kept and a portion is missing. The sample has more than 150,000 clones; more than 80% are singletons. The sample comprised peripheral blood. These receptors originate from a woman older than 75 with COVID-19, enrolled during active disease.

V and J are TRBV6-1 and TRBJ1-5; 8 positions agree with TRBD1. The germline CDR1 and CDR2 sequences are MNHNS and SASEGT. CDR3 length: 15 amino acids. The junction had 7 bases not matched to a gene; V was cut back by 3 bases and J by 6 bases. Here the CDR3 DNA reads TGTGCCAGCAGTGACAACAGGGGGTCCGGTCAGCCCCAGCATTTT. Amino acid sequence: CASSDNRGSGQPQHF.

This chain links TRBV5-1 with TRBJ2-3; tentatively, D is TRBD1 (5 bases). The length of the CDR3 is 12 residues. Between the trimmed V and J ends, which lost 6 bases and 1 base, there was a span of 6 bases. Germline CDR1 and CDR2: SGHRS and YFSETQ. For the CDR3, the DNA is TGCGCCAGCACGACAGGCACAGATACGCAGTATTTT. Its translation is CASTTGTDTQYF.

V and J are TRBV2 and TRBJ2-2, with D possibly being TRBD1 (5 bases). The germline V and J ends were trimmed by 7 bases and 0 bases, with 12 bases remaining between them. The CDR3 sequence is 15 residues long. Germline CDR1 reads SNHLY; CDR2 reads FYNNEI. As DNA, the CDR3 is TGTGCCAGCACTAGAAGGGGATCGAACACCGGGGAGCTGTTTTTT. Its protein product is CASTRRGSNTGELFF.

The chain links TRBV5-4 to TRBJ2-7; 14 bases are a match to TRBD2. CDR1 is SGHNT and CDR2 is YYREEE in the germline V gene (reference sequence). The CDR3 runs 17 residues. V lost 4 bases, J lost 0 bases, and 6 bases stayed unmatched. The CDR3 DNA reads TGTGCCAGCAGCCCGGGACTAGCGGGGGTTCACTCCTACGAGCAGTACTTC. Its translation: CASSPGLAGVHSYEQYF.

This sequence joins TRBV28 and TRBJ1-6, with 8 bases identical to TRBD1. Per the germline V gene, CDR1 is MDHEN and CDR2 is SYDVKM. J gave up 8 bases and V 6 bases, and 6 bases lay outside the gene matches. The CDR3 has 14 amino acids. The CDR3 DNA is TGTGCCAGCAGGAGCGGACAGGGTTATTCACCCCTCCACTTT. Residues: CASRSGQGYSPLHF.

The chain uses TRBV2 and TRBJ1-5; TRBD1 is a possible D gene (5 bases). V was pared by 7 bases and J by 3 bases, with 16 bases between. Germline values: CDR1 SNHLY, CDR2 FYNNEI. CDR3 length: 15 amino acids. The CDR3 reads CASTSLGLPNQPQHF. As DNA, the CDR3 is TGTGCCAGCACTTCCTTGGGACTTCCCAATCAGCCCCAGCATTTT.

This clone was recorded only once. The chain is built from TRBV7-9 and TRBJ1-4, with D possibly TRBD1 on 5 matching bases. Germline V gives CDR1 SEHNR, CDR2 FQNEAQ (reference sequence). The CDR3 is 14 amino acids. The V end lost 5 bases, the J end lost 7 bases, and 14 bases lay between the germline ends. CDR3: CASSQGLRAEKLFF. For the CDR3, the DNA is TGTGCCAGCAGCCAGGGACTGCGGGCTGAAAAACTGTTTTTT.

The chain carries TRBV5-4 and TRBJ2-5, with 13 bases matching TRBD2. CDR1 and CDR2 from the germline V gene are SGHNT and YYREEE (reference sequence). The CDR3 loop spans 15 amino acids. Trimming took 4 bases from V and 3 from J; bases not matched to a gene: 3. The CDR3 DNA is TGTGCCAGCAGCCGGACTAGCGGGGGAGAAGAGACCCAGTACTTC. Translated: CASSRTSGGEETQYF. Full variable domain (rest looked up from reference TRBV5-4 and TRBJ2-5): ETGVTQSPTHLIKTRGQQVTLRCSSQSGHNTVSWYQQALGQGPQFIFQYYREEENGRGNFPPRFSGLQFPNYSSELNVNALELDDSALYLCASSRTSGGEETQYFGPGTRLLVL.

The V and J genes are TRBV27 and TRBJ2-7; TRBD1 matches 7 bases. The CDR3 is made up of 13 amino acids. The junction had 1 base not matched to a gene; V was cut back by 3 bases and J by 2 bases. Per germline, CDR1 MNHEY and CDR2 SMNVEV (reference sequence). In DNA, the CDR3 is TGTGCCAGCAGTTTGACAGGGCCCTACGAGCAGTACTTC. The encoded protein is CASSLTGPYEQYF.

This sequence joins TRBV27 and TRBJ1-6; 8 nucleotides agree with TRBD1. Trimming at V came to 4 bases and at J to 9 bases, leaving 2 bases not matched to a gene. The CDR3 loop spans 13 amino acids. CDR1 is MNHEY and CDR2 is SMNVEV in the germline V gene (reference sequence). CDR3 amino acids: CASSSTGGSPLHF. CDR3 coding DNA: TGTGCCAGCAGTTCAACAGGGGGTTCACCCCTCCACTTT.

The J gene is TRBJ1-6, the V gene TRBV5-6; the D is unclear. V was pared by 1 base and J by 10 bases, with 12 bases between. This CDR3 region has 14 residues. In germline, CDR1 is SGHDT, CDR2 YYEEEE. For the CDR3, the DNA is TGTGCCAGCAGCTTGAGAGGGATAGGGTCACCCCTCCACTTT. Protein: CASSLRGIGSPLHF.

The rearrangement links TRBV7-2 to TRBJ1-2; 9 bases fit TRBD1. CDR3 length equals 14 residues. V trimming: 2 bases; J trimming: 6 bases; junction bases outside the gene matches: 4. CDR1 and CDR2 from the germline V gene are SGHTA and FQGNSA. The DNA for the CDR3 is TGTGCCAGCAGCTTAAGGGGACAGGGCCATGGCTACACCTTC. This codes for CASSLRGQGHGYTF.

The V gene is TRBV19, the J gene TRBJ2-2, with TRBD1 matching over 7 bases. This CDR3 spans 14 amino acids. Per the germline V gene, CDR1 is LNHDA and CDR2 is SQIVND (reference sequence). Trimming took 6 bases from V and 4 from J; bases not matched to a gene: 5. The CDR3 loop is CASSRTGATGELFF. DNA for the CDR3: TGTGCCAGTAGCAGAACAGGGGCCACCGGGGAGCTGTTTTTT.

The chain uses TRBV30 and TRBJ1-1; TRBD1 is a possible D gene (5 bases). Trimming cost V 4 bases and J 10 bases, with 16 bases left between them. This CDR3 comprises 12 residues. Germline CDR1 GTSNPN, CDR2 SVGIG (reference sequence). This CDR3 is CAWKQEEDRAFF. The DNA for the CDR3 is TGTGCCTGGAAACAGGAAGAGGACCGAGCTTTCTTT.

This clone occurred once. This chain joins TRBV28 and TRBJ1-2; 9 bases fit TRBD1. The V gene's germline CDR1 is MDHEN and CDR2 SYDVKM. V lost 5 bases and J lost 3; bases outside the gene matches: 4. CDR3 size: 14 residues. In DNA, the CDR3 is TGTGCCAGCAGTCTGACAGGGGGGGACTATGGCTACACCTTC. This sequence encodes CASSLTGGDYGYTF.

J is TRBJ1-2 and V is TRBV28; TRBD1 is a possible D gene (6 bases). There are 14 residues in the CDR3. Germline CDR1 is MDHEN and CDR2 is SYDVKM. With 6 bases removed from V and 2 bases from J, the gap between germline ends came to 13 bases. CDR3: CASSSHRGNYGYTF. CDR3 in DNA: TGTGCCAGCAGCTCTCATAGGGGGAACTATGGCTACACCTTC.

The V gene is TRBV6-1, the J gene TRBJ2-5, with 10 bases identical to TRBD2. Germline lookup yields CDR1 MNHNS and CDR2 SASEGT. The CDR3 covers 17 residues. V shed 3 bases and J 2 bases; nucleotides not matched to a gene: 9. The CDR3 DNA sequence: TGTGCCAGCAGTGATGGAGCGGGGGGGTACACACAAGAGACCCAGTACTTC. Encoded protein: CASSDGAGGYTQETQYF.

The V call is TRBV3-1 (or the pseudogene TRBV3-2), the J call TRBJ1-1, with 8 bases aligning to TRBD1. Per the germline V gene, CDR1 is LGHDT and CDR2 is YNNKEL (reference sequence). The CDR3 extends over 12 amino acids. V dropped 3 bases and J dropped 7; count of bases not matched to a gene: 1. The CDR3 protein is CASSHGTGEAFF. The DNA for the CDR3 is TGTGCCAGCAGCCATGGGACAGGTGAAGCTTTCTTT.

This chain joins TRBV7-8 and TRBJ2-2; D might be TRBD1 (6 bases). This CDR3 is 13 amino acids long. Germline V gene data show CDR1 as SGHVS and CDR2 as FQNEAQ. V gave up 8 bases and J gave up 6 bases, with 13 bases separating them. CDR3 sequence (DNA): TGTGCCAGCCCTGGGGGCCTAGCCGGGGAGCTGTTTTTT. Encoded protein: CASPGGLAGELFF.